Given below is one T cell receptor (beta chain) in context. This entry is derived from a study of T cell changes during pregnancy in multiple sclerosis. Using immunoSEQ multiplex PCR, the repertoire was profiled, and TCRdb retains in-frame clones only, with some absent. The sample yields about 53,000 clones, about 93% seen once. The receptor comes from a female donor with multiple sclerosis, enrolled in a pregnancy study. The sample in question was CD4+ T cells from peripheral blood mononuclear cells, obtained in the third trimester of pregnancy.

CDR3: CASSLGRGEGEQYF. The CDR3 DNA reads as TGCGCCAGCAGCTTGGGTAGAGGGGAGGGCGAGCAGTACTTC. The J gene is TRBJ2-7, the V gene TRBV5-1, with TRBD2 identical over 7 bases. The CDR3 sequence is 14 residues long. Germline CDR1 SGHRS, CDR2 YFSETQ. V lost 0 bases and J lost 6; bases outside the gene matches: 6. Filled out from reference TRBV5-1 and TRBJ2-7, the complete variable domain reads KAGVTQTPRYLIKTRGQQVTLSCSPISGHRSVSWYQQTPGQGLQFLFEYFSETQRNKGNFPGRFSGRQFSNSRSEMNVSTLELGDSALYLCASSLGRGEGEQYFGPGTRLTVT.